Here is one T cell receptor beta chain with its context. Its antigen is not known. Naive CD8 cells, CD45RO-negative and positively selected for CCR7, excluded terminally differentiated effector memory CD45RA+ cells. Donors were healthy HIV-negative adults without recently reported acute infections or vaccinations. The data derive from a study of shared clonotypes between healthy human individuals. After removal of 4 bases from V and 4 bases from J, the junction contained 7 bases not matched to a gene. Per germline, CDR1 SGHTS and CDR2 YDEGEE. The CDR3 length is 14 residues. Study-wide results and limits: Generation probabilities of non-shared clonotypes were lower (relative to those shared by all four donors).

Sequenced by immunoSEQ multiplex PCR; TCRdb stores in-frame clones only, minus some. The sample shows about 580,000 clones, about 98% of them seen only once. V gene TRBV5-8 combines with J gene TRBJ2-5, with 7 nucleotides matching TRBD1. This receptor was obtained from a man between 25 and 39 years old in good health. The sequenced sample was naive CD8+ T cells sorted from blood. CDR3 DNA: TGTGCCAGCAGCCAGACAGGGCTCGGAGAGACCCAGTACTTC. This sequence encodes CASSQTGLGETQYF.